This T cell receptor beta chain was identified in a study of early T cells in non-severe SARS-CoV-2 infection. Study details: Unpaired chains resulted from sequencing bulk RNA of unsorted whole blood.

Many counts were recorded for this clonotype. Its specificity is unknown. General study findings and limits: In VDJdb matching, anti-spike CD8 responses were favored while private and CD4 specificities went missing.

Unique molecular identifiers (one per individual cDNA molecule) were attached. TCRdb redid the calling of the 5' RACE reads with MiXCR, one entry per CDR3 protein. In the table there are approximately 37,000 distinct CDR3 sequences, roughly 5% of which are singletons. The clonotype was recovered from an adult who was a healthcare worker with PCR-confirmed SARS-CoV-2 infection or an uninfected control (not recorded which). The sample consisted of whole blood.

CDR3 sequence reads: CASTTAGGGSNQPQHF. Here the CDR3 DNA reads TGTGCCAGTACCACAGCAGGGGGCGGGAGCAATCAGCCCCAGCATTTT. The chain couples TRBV12-3 or TRBV12-4 to TRBJ1-5, with TRBD1 identical over 8 bases. Trimming cost V 9 bases and J 1 base; bases outside gene matches: 11. The CDR3 runs to 16 residues.